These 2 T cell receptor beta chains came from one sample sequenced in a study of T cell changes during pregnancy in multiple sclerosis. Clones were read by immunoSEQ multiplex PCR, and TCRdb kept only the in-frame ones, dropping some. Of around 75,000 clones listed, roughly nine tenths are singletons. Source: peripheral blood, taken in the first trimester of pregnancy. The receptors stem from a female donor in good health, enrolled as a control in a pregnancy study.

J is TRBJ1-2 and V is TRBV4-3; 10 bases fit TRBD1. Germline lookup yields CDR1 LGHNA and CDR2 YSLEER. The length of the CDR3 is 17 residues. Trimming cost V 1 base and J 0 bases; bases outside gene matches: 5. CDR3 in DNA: TGCGCCAGCAGCCAAGGCGGGACAGGGGTCCCTAACTATGGCTACACCTTC. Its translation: CASSQGGTGVPNYGYTF.

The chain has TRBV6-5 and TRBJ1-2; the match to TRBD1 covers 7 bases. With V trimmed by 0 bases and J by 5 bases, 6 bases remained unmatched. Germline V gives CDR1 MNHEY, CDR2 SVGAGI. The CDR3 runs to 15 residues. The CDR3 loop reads CASSYSPGTEYGYTF. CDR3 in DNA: TGTGCCAGCAGTTACTCCCCCGGGACAGAGTATGGCTACACCTTC.